One T cell receptor (beta chain) is described in this entry. This clonotype appeared a few times. Its antigen is unknown. No quality values exist for individual bases; no much larger clone is one base distant. This sample was included in a study of blood T cells in healthy people across ages (dated by TCRdb to the mid-2010s). For context, the study as a whole: In model experiments, template switching captured roughly one uniquely barcoded TCR beta cDNA molecule for every two T cells. For two donors (one aged 18 to 30 and one aged 80 or older), the study analyzed two additional independent replicas of 1 million unique cDNA reads from the same blood draw. Age-related changes in TCR beta repertoire diversity were measured in the study by deep sequencing normalized with unique cDNA molecular identifiers. Donors were grouped into four age groups: young (average 16 years), middle-aged (around 39), aged (about 60) and long-lived (just over 80). To avoid experimental bias, donors of different ages were randomly spread across the sequencing lanes.

The CDR3 spans 13 residues, from the cysteine through the phenylalanine. The retained sequence is limited to the CDR3, 39 bases, with the frame set at the first base. V is cut by 4 bases and J by 4 bases, and the space between the germline ends is 12 bases. CDR1 and CDR2 (SQVTM, ANQGSEA) derive from the germline V gene. Study-wide conclusions, independent of this receptor: Since profiling was done on bulk unsorted PBMCs, naive and antigen-experienced compartments could not be conclusively compared. Observed TCR beta diversity per million T cells fell roughly linearly with age, and a significant reduction was already apparent by age roughly 40. The long-lived group showed more naive CD4+ T cells, fewer expanded clones and increased TCR diversity than the aged group, suggesting age selection. Total diversity estimates from one million sequenced T cells were considered lower bounds and underestimates. The percentage of naive T cells measured by flow cytometry correlated strongly with observed TCR beta diversity. Because donor CMV infection status was unknown, age-related changes in expanded clonotypes were potentially confounded.

Systemically healthy Caucasian individuals from Russia, 35 to 50 in total and aged 6 to 90 years, were included as donors. Ten milliliters of peripheral blood were drawn from each donor into EDTA-treated Vacutainer tubes. PBMCs were isolated by Ficoll-Paque density-gradient centrifugation, with at least 6 million obtained per sample. Trizol reagent was used to extract total RNA from the PBMCs, yielding at least 6 micrograms per sample. For every donor, flow cytometry on a PBMC aliquot measured the percentage of naive CD45RAhigh/CD27high T cells. The receptor library was made with 5' RACE. Sequencing was performed on an Illumina HiSeq 2500. A second PCR of roughly 7 to 11 cycles was performed with a sample-barcoded 5' primer and a J-beta primer mix. A unique molecular identifier was introduced onto each TCR beta cDNA molecule by a template-switch 5' adaptor carrying 12 random nucleotides. At least 2.5 million CDR3-containing paired-end reads were obtained from each sample. All of the RNA was converted into first-strand cDNA using the Mint cDNA synthesis kit, with a TRBC-specific oligonucleotide serving as the primer. After uracil-DNA glycosylase treatment, a first 18-cycle PCR used universal primers M1SS and BC2_uni_R on all cDNA. On the study's bioinformatics: For normalization, 1 million high-quality reads, each with a distinct molecular identifier, were randomly selected from each sample. Reads sharing molecular identifiers were discarded rather than binned into consensus sequences. MiTCR, set to a Q25 quality threshold and the strictest error-elimination algorithm, was used for CDR3 identification, clonotype clustering and error correction. A nonparametric unseen species model with Euler transformation was used to estimate a lower bound on total TCR beta diversity. The public reads were run again by TCRdb, first through fastp at Q25 and then through MiXCR, and only productive beta chains were kept. Entries that share a CDR3 protein sequence are merged under the most common genes and DNA. The V and J calls were not made by the authors but by TCRdb's processing. This sample comprises around 500,000 distinct CDR3 sequences, 47% of them detected only once. About 22% of the sample is taken by the ten largest.

Material for sequencing was blood. The rearrangement joined TRBV29-1 to TRBJ2-3; the D region is possibly TRBD1 or TRBD2, each matching across 5 bases. The TCR comes from an older man in good health. The CDR3 amino acid sequence is: CSVGGSGADTQYF. The DNA sequence follows: TGCAGCGTTGGGGGGAGTGGCGCAGATACGCAGTATTTT.